This record concerns one TCR beta chain sequence. Antigen specificity is unknown. Trimming removed 2 bases at V and 0 bases at J, with 10 bases between. The CDR3 extends over 15 amino acids. The V gene's germline CDR1 is SGDLS and CDR2 YYNGEE. Using its own MiXCR run on the 5' RACE reads, TCRdb lists one record per CDR3 protein. The sample records 200,000 to 300,000 distinct CDR3 sequences, about 30% being singletons. This sample was taken from a study of CD8 T cells in ankylosing spondylitis. Findings and limits, study-wide: It appeared that ankylosing spondylitis blood was characterized by a TCR beta motif of about 8 highly homologous variants.

The J gene is TRBJ2-3, the V gene TRBV9; D is possibly TRBD1 (6 bases). Sequencing was carried out using blood, either unsorted or a sorted T cell fraction (not recorded which). This TCR was sampled from a male donor with ankylosing spondylitis or in good health (not recorded which). CDR3 amino acids: CASSVPGQSTDTQYF. CDR3 DNA: TGTGCCAGCAGCGTTCCGGGACAAAGCACAGATACGCAGTATTTT.